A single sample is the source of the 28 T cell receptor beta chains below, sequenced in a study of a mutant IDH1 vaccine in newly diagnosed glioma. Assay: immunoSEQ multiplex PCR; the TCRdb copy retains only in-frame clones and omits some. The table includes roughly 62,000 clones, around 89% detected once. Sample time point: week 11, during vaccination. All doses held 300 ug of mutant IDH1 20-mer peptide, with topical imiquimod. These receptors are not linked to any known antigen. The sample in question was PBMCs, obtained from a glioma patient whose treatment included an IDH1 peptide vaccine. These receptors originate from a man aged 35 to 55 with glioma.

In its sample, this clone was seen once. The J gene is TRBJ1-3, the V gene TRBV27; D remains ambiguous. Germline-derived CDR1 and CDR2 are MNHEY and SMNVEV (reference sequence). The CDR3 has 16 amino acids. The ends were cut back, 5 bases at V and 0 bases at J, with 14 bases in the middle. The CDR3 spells CASSPRSPYSGNTIYF. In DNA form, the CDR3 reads TGTGCCAGCAGTCCTCGCTCCCCGTACTCTGGAAACACCATATATTTT.

The CDR3 loop is CASSTYRGLGTEAFF. The CDR3 DNA reads as TGTGCCAGCAGCACCTACAGGGGGTTGGGCACTGAAGCTTTCTTT. The chain recombines TRBV11-2 with TRBJ1-1, with 8 bases that match TRBD1. V trimming: 5 bases; J trimming: 4 bases; junction bases outside the gene matches: 9. This CDR3 comprises 15 residues. Germline V gene sequence: CDR1 SGHAT, CDR2 FQNNGV. Full variable domain (outside the CDR3, taken from reference TRBV11-2 and TRBJ1-1): EAGVAQSPRYKIIEKRQSVAFWCNPISGHATLYWYQQILGQGPKLLIQFQNNGVVDDSQLPKDRFSAERLKGVDSTLKIQPAKLEDSAVYLCASSTYRGLGTEAFFGQGTRLTVV.

The CDR3 spells CASSQVRPGDEQYF. DNA of the CDR3: TGTGCCAGCAGCCAAGTGCGACCGGGGGACGAGCAGTACTTC. The V gene is TRBV14, the J gene TRBJ2-7, with a tentative D call TRBD2 (6 bases). V lost 1 base and J 5 bases, leaving 12 bases between the germline ends. The CDR3 is 14 amino acids. Germline-derived CDR1 and CDR2 are SGHDN and FVKESK.

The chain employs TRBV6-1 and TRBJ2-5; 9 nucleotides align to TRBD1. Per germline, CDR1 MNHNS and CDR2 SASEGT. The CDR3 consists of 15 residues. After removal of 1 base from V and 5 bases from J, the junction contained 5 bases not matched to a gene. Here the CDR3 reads CASSEGTGGPETQYF. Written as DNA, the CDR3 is TGTGCCAGCAGTGAAGGAACAGGGGGCCCGGAGACCCAGTACTTC.

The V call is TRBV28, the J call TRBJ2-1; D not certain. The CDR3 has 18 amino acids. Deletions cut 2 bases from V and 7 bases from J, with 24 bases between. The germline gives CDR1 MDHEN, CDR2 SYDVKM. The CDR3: CASSLRPPTPFKSNEQFF. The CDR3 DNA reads TGTGCCAGCAGTTTAAGACCCCCAACTCCGTTTAAGTCGAATGAGCAGTTCTTC.

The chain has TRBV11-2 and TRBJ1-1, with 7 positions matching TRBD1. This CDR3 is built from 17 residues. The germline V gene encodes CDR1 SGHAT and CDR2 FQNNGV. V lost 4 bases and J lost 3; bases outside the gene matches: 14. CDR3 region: CASSSNRGGIKDTEAFF. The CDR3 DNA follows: TGTGCCAGCAGCTCAAACAGGGGAGGGATTAAGGACACTGAAGCTTTCTTT.

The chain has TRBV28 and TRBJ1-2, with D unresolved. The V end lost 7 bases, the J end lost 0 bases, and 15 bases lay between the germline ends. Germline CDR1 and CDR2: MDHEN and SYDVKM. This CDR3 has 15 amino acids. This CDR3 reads CASTPNVLANYGYTF. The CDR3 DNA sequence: TGTGCCAGCACCCCCAATGTGCTGGCTAACTATGGCTACACCTTC.

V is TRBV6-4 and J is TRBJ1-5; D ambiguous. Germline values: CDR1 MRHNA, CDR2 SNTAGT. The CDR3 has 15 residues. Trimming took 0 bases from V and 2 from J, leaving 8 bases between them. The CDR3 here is CASSDSAEGNQPQHF. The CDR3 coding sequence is TGTGCCAGCAGTGACTCGGCAGAGGGCAATCAGCCCCAGCATTTT.

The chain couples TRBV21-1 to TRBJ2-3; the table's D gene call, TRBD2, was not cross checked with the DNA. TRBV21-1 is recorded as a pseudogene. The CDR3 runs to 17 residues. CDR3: CASSTDSTSGSTDTQYF. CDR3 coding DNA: TGTGCCAGCAGCACCGACTCTACTAGCGGTAGCACAGATACGCAGTATTTT.

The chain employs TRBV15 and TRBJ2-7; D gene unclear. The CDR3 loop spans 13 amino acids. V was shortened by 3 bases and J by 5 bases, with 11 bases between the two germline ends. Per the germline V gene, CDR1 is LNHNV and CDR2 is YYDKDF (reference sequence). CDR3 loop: CATSSHPGNEQYV. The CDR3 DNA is TGTGCCACCAGCAGTCACCCAGGTAACGAGCAGTACGTC.

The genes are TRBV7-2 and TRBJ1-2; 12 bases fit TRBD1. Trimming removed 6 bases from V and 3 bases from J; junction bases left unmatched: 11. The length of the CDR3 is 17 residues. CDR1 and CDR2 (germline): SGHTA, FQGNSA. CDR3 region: CASSSEGTGGGYYGYTF. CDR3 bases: TGTGCCAGCAGTTCAGAGGGGACAGGGGGCGGGTACTATGGCTACACCTTC.

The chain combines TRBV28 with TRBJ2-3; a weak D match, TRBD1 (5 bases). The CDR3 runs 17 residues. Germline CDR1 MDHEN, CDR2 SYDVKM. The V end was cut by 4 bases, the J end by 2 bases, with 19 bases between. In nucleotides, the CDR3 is TGTGCCAGCAGTTCGGCTTTTGAGCGCAGGGACACAGATACGCAGTATTTT. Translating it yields CASSSAFERRDTDTQYF.

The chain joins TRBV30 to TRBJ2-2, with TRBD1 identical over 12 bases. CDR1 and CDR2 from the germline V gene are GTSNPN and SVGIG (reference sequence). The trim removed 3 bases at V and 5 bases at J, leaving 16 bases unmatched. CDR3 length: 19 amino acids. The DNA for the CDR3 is TGTGCCTGGAGAGACCCGGGACAGGGGGCCCGGGGGGCGACCGGGGAGCTGTTTTTT. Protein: CAWRDPGQGARGATGELFF.

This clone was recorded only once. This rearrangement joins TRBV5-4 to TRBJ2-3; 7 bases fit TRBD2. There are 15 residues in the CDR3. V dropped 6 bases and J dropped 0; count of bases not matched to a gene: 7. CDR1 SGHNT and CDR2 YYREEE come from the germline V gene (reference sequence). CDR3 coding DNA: TGTGCCAGCACCAGCGGGACTTCAAGCACAGATACGCAGTATTTT. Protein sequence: CASTSGTSSTDTQYF.

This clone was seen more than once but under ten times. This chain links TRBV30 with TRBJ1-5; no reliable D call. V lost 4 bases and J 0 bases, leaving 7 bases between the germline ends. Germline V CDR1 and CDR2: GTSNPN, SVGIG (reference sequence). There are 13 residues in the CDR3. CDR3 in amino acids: CAWNRDSNQPQHF. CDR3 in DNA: TGTGCCTGGAATCGGGATAGCAATCAGCCCCAGCATTTT.

CDR3 DNA sequence: TGTGCCAGCAGCCTCAATACAGGGATTAGTTCACCCCTCCACTTT. It yields the protein CASSLNTGISSPLHF. This chain joins TRBV9 and TRBJ1-6, with TRBD1 as a possible D gene (6 bases). V gave up 4 bases and J gave up 9 bases, with 17 bases separating them. From germline, CDR1 is SGDLS and CDR2 YYNGEE. This CDR3 is built from 15 residues.

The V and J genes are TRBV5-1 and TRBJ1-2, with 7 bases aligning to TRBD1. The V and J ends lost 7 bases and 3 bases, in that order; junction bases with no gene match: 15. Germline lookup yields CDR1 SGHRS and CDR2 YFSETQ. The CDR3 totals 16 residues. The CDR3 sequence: CASSRQGDMGDYGYTF. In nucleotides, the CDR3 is TGCGCCAGCTCGCGACAGGGCGATATGGGTGACTATGGCTACACCTTC.

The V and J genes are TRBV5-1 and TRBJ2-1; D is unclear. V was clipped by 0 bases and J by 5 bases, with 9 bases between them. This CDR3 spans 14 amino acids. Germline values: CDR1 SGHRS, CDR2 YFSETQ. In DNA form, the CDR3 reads TGCGCCAGCAGCTTGGAGCCTTCCCACAATGAGCAGTTCTTC. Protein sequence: CASSLEPSHNEQFF. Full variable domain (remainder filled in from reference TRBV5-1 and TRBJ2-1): KAGVTQTPRYLIKTRGQQVTLSCSPISGHRSVSWYQQTPGQGLQFLFEYFSETQRNKGNFPGRFSGRQFSNSRSEMNVSTLELGDSALYLCASSLEPSHNEQFFGPGTRLTVL.

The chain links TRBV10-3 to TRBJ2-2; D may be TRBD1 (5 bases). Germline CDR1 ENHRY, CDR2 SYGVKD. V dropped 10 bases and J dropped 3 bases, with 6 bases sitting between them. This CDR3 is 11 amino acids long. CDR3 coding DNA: TGTGCCACCAGGGACACCGGGGAGCTGTTTTTT. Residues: CATRDTGELFF.

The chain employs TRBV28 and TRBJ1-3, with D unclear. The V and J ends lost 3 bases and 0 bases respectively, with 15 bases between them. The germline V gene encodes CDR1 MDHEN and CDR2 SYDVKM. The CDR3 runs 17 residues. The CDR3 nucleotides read TGTGCCAGCAGTTTTGTGGGGAGAATAAGCTCTGGAAACACCATATATTTT. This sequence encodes CASSFVGRISSGNTIYF.

The CDR3 nucleotides are TGTGCCAGTGTTACGGACAGCGTCTCTGGAAACACCATATATTTT. This encodes CASVTDSVSGNTIYF. The V gene is TRBV19, the J gene TRBJ1-3, with a weak D call TRBD1 (6 bases). This CDR3 region has 15 residues. CDR1 LNHDA and CDR2 SQIVND come from the germline V gene (reference sequence). Trimming left V 8 bases short and J 0 bases short, with 14 bases between.

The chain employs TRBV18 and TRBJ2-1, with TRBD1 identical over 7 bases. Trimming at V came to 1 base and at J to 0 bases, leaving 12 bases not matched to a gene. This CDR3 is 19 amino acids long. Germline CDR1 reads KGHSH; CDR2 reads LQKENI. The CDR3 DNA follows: TGTGCCAGCTCACCACGGGACAGCCATATGGGAAGCTCCTACAATGAGCAGTTCTTC. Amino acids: CASSPRDSHMGSSYNEQFF. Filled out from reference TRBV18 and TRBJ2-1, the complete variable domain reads NAGVMQNPRHLVRRRGQEARLRCSPMKGHSHVYWYRQLPEEGLKFMVYLQKENIIDESGMPKERFSAEFPKEGPSILRIQQVVRGDSAAYFCASSPRDSHMGSSYNEQFFGPGTRLTVL.

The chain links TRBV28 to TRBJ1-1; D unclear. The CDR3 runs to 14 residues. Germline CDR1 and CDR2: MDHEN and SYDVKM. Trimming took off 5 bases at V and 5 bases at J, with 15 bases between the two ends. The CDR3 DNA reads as TGTGCCAGCAGTACCCGACTTGGGCGGACTGAAGCTTTCTTT. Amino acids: CASSTRLGRTEAFF.

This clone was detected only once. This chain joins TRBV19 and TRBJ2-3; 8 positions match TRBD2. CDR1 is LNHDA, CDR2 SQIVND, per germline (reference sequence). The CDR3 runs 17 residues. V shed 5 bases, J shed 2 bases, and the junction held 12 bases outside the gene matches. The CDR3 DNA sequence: TGTGCCAGTAGTCCCTCGACTCCGGGGGGGATCACAGATACGCAGTATTTT. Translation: CASSPSTPGGITDTQYF.

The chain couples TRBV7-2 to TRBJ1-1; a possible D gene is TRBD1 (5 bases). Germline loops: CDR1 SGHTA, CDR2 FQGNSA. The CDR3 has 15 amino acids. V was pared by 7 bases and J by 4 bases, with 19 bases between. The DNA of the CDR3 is TGTGCCAGCACCAAAAGGGGTCAGGTAGCCACTGAAGCTTTCTTT. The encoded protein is CASTKRGQVATEAFF.

For the CDR3, the DNA is TGTGCCAGCAGCCGTAGTACTAACTATGGCTACACCTTC. The encoded protein is CASSRSTNYGYTF. The rearrangement uses TRBV5-6 and TRBJ1-2; D is uncertain. The CDR3 spans 13 residues. The V end was cut by 4 bases, the J end by 0 bases, with 7 bases between. Germline CDR1 SGHDT, CDR2 YYEEEE.

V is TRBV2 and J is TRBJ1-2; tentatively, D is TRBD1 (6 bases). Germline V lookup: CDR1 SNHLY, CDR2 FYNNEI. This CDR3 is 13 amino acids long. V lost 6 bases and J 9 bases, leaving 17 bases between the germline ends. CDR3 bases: TGTGCCAGCAGCGCACGAAGAGGGGGGCGCTACACCTTC. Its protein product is CASSARRGGRYTF.

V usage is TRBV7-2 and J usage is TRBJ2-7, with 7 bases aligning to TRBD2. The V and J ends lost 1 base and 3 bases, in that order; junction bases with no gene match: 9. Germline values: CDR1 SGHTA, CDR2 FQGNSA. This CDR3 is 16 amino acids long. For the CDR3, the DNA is TGTGCCAGCAGCTTAGAAGCGACTAGCCCACACTACGAGCAGTACTTC. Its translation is CASSLEATSPHYEQYF. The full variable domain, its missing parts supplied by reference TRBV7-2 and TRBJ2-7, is GAGVSQSPSNKVTEKGKDVELRCDPISGHTALYWYRQSLGQGLEFLIYFQGNSAPDKSGLPSDRFSAERTGGSVSTLTIQRTQQEDSAVYLCASSLEATSPHYEQYFGPGTRLTVT.